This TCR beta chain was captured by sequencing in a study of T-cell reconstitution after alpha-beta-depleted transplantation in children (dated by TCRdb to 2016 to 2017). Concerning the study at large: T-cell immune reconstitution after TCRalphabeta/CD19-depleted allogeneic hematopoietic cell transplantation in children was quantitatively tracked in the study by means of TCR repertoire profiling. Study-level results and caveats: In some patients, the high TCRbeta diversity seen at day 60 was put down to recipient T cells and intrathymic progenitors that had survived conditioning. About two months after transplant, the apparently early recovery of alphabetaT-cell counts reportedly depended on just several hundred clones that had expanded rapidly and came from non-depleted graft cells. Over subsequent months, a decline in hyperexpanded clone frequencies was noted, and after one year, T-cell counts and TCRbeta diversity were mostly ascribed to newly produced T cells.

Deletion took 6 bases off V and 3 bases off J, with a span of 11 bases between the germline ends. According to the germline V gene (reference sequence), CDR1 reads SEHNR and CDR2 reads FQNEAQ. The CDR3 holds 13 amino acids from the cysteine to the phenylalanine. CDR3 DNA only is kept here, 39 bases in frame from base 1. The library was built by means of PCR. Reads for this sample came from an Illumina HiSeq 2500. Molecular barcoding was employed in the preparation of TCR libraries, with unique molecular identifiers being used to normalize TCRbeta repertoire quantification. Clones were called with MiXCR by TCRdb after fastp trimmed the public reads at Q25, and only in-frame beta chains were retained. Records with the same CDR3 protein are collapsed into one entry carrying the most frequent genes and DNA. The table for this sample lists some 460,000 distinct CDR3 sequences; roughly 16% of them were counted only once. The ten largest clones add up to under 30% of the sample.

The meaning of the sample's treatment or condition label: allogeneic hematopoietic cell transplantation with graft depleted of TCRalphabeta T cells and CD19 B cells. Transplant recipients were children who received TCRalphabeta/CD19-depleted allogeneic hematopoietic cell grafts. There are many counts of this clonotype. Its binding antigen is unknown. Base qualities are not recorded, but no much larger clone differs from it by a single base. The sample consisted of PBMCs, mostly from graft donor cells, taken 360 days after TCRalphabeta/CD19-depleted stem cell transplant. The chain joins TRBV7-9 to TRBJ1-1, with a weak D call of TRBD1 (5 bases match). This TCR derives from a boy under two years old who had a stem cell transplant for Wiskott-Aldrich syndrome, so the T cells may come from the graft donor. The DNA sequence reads TGTGCCAGCAGGGGGACTTGGGACACTGAAGCTTTCTTT. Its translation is CASRGTWDTEAFF. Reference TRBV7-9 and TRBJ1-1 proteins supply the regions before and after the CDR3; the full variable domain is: DTGVSQNPRHKITKRGQNVTFRCDPISEHNRLYWYRQTLGQGPEFLTYFQNEAQLEKSRLLSDRFSAERPKGSFSTLEIQRTEQGDSAMYLCASRGTWDTEAFFGQGTRLTVV.